This T cell receptor (beta chain) originates from a study of shared clonotypes between healthy human individuals. Naive CD8 cells comprised CD45RO-negative, CCR7-positively selected cells, excluding terminally differentiated effector memory CD45RA+ cells. The repertoire was sequenced with immunoSEQ multiplex PCR; TCRdb's copy has only in-frame clones and lacks some. This table holds millions of clones, about 94% found once. V was shortened by 5 bases and J by 0 bases, with 11 bases between the two germline ends. The germline CDR1 and CDR2 sequences are GTSNPN and SVGIG (reference sequence). The CDR3 loop spans 14 amino acids.

Sequencing used naive CD8+ T cells sorted from blood. The TCR originated in a man younger than 35 in good health. The chain uses TRBV30 and TRBJ1-3, with no clear D. CDR3 bases: TGTGCCTGGGGGTACGAAAGCTCTGGAAACACCATATATTTT. Translated: CAWGYESSGNTIYF.